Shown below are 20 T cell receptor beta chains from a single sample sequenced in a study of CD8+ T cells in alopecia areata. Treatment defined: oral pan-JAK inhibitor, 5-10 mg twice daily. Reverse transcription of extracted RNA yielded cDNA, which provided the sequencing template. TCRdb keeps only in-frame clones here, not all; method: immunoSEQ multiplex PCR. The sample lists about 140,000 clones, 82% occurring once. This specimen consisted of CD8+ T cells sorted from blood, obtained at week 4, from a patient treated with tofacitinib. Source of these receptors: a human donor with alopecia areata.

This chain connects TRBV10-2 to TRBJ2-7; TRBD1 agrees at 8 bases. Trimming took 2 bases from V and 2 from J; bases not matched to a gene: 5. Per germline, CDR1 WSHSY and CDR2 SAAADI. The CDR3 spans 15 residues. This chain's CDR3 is CASSEGTGPTYEQYF. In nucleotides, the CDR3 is TGCGCCAGCAGTGAGGGGACAGGACCTACCTACGAGCAGTACTTC.

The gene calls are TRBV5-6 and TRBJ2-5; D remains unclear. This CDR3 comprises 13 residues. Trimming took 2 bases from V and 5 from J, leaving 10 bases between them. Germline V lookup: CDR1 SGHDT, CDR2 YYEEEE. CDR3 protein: CASSLTGWETQYF. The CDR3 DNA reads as TGTGCCAGCAGCTTAACGGGTTGGGAGACCCAGTACTTC.

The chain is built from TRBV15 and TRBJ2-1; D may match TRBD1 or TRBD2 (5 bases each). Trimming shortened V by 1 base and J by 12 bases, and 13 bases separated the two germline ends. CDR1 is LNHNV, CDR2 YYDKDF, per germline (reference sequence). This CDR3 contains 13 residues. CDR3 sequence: CATSRAQGRGQFF. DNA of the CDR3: TGTGCCACCAGCAGAGCGCAGGGCCGGGGGCAGTTCTTC.

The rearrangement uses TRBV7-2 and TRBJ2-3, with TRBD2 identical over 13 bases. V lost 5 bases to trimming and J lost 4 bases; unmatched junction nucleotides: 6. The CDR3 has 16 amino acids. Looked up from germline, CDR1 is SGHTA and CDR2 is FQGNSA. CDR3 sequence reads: CASSTPGLAGSDTQYF. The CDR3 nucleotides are TGTGCCAGCAGCACCCCGGGACTAGCGGGGTCAGATACGCAGTATTTT.

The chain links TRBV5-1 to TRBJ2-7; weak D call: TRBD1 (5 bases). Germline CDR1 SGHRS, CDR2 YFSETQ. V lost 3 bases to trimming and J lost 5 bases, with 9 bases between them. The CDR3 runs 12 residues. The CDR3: CASSSSGHEQYF. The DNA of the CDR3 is TGCGCCAGCAGCTCTTCAGGGCACGAGCAGTACTTC.

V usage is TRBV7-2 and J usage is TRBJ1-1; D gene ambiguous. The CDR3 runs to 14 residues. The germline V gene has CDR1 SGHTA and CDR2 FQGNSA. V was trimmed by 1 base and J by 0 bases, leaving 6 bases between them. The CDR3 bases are TGTGCCAGCAGCTTAGGGAGACTGAACACTGAAGCTTTCTTT. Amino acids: CASSLGRLNTEAFF. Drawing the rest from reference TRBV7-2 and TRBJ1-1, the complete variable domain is GAGVSQSPSNKVTEKGKDVELRCDPISGHTALYWYRQSLGQGLEFLIYFQGNSAPDKSGLPSDRFSAERTGGSVSTLTIQRTQQEDSAVYLCASSLGRLNTEAFFGQGTRLTVV.

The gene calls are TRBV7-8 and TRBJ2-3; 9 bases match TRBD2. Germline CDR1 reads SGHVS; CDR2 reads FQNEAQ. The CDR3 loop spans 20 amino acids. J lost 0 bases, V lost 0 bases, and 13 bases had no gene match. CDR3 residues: CASSLAAGSGGPSSTDTQYF. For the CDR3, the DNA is TGTGCCAGCAGCTTAGCGGCGGGTAGCGGGGGACCCTCTAGCACAGATACGCAGTATTTT.

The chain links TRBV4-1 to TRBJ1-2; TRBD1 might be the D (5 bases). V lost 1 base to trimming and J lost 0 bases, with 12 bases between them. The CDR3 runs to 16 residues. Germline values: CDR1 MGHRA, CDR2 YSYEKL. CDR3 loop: CASSQVQDRPNYGYTF. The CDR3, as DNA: TGCGCCAGCAGCCAAGTACAAGACAGACCTAACTATGGCTACACCTTC.

The CDR3 is CASSHDYRGQETQYF. CDR3 bases: TGTGCCAGCAGTCACGATTACAGGGGCCAAGAGACCCAGTACTTC. V is TRBV6-5 and J is TRBJ2-5; 7 positions agree with TRBD1. Germline CDR1 MNHEY, CDR2 SVGAGI. There are 15 residues in the CDR3. V was clipped by 5 bases and J by 1 base; unmatched bases: 7.

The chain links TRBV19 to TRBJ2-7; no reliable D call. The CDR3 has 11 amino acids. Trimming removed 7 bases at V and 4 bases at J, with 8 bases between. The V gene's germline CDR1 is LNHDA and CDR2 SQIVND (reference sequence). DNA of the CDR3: TGTGCCAGTAAGGGTCCTTACGAGCAGTACTTC. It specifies CASKGPYEQYF.

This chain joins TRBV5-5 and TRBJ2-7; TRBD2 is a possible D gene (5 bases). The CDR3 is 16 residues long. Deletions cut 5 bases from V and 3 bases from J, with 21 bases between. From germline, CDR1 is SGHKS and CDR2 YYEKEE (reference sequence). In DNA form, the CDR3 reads TGTGCCAGCAGGGAACGTACTGCTGAGGGAGTCTACGAGCAGTACTTC. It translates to CASRERTAEGVYEQYF.

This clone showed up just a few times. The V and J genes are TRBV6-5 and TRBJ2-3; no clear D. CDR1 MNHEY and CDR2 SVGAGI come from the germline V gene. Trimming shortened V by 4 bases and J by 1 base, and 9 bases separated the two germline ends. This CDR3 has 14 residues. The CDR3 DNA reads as TGTGCCAGCAGTTCCGTCTCGCGCACAGATACGCAGTATTTT. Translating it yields CASSSVSRTDTQYF.

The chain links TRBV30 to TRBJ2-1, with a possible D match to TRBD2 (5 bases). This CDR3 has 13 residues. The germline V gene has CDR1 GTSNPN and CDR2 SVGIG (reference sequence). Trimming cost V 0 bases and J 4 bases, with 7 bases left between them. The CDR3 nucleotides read TGTGCCTGGAGTGTGGAGGATTACAATGAGCAGTTCTTC. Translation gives CAWSVEDYNEQFF.

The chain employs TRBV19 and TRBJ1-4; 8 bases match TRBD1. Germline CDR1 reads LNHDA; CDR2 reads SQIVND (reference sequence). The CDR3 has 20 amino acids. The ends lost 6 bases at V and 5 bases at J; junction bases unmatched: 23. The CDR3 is CASRPLNWGGQGEENEKLFF. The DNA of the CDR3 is TGTGCCAGTAGGCCCCTCAATTGGGGAGGACAGGGAGAAGAGAATGAAAAACTGTTTTTT.

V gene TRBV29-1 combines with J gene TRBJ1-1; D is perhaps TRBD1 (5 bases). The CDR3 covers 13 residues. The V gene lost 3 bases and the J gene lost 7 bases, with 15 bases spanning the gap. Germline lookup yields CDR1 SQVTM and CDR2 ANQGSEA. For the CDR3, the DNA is TGCAGCGTTGATATGGACACCCAGCTTGAAGCTTTCTTT. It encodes CSVDMDTQLEAFF.

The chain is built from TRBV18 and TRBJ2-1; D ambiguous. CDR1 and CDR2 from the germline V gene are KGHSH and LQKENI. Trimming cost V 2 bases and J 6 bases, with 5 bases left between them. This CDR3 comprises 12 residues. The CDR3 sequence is CASSPTGNEQFF. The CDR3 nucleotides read TGTGCCAGCTCACCAACTGGCAATGAGCAGTTCTTC.

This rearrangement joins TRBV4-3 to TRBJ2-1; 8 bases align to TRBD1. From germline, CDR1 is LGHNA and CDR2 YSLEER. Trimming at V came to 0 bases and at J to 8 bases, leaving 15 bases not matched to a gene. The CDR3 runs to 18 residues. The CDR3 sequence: CASSQDPYTGGSRDEQFF. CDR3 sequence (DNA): TGCGCCAGCAGCCAAGATCCATATACAGGGGGAAGTAGGGATGAGCAGTTCTTC.

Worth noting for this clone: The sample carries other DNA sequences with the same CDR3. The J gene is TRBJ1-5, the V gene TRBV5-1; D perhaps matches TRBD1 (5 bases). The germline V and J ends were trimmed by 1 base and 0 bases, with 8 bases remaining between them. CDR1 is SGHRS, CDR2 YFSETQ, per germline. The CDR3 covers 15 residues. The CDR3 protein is CASSLTGYSNQPQHF. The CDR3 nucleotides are TGCGCCAGCAGCTTGACAGGTTATAGCAATCAGCCCCAGCATTTT.

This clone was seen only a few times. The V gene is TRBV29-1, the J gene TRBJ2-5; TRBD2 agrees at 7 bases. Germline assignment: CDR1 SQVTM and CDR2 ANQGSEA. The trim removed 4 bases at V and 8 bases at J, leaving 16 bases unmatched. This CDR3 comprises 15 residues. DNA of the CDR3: TGCAGCGTTGCCTGGCTAGCGGACCCCCTCGGCACCCAGTACTTC. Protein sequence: CSVAWLADPLGTQYF. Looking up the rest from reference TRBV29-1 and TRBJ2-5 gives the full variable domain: SAVISQKPSRDICQRGTSLTIQCQVDSQVTMMFWYRQQPGQSLTLIATANQGSEATYESGFVIDKFPISRPNLTFSTLTVSNMSPEDSSIYLCSVAWLADPLGTQYFGPGTRLLVL.

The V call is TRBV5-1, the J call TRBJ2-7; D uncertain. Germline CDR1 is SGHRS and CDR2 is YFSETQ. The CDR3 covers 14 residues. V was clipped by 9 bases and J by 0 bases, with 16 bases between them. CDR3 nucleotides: TGCGCCACCAAGCAAAGGTTCTACTCCTACGAGCAGTACTTC. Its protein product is CATKQRFYSYEQYF.